The 28 T cell receptor beta chains below all came from one sample that was sequenced in a study of T-cell memory formation after mild COVID-19. From the 5' RACE reads, TCRdb called clonotypes with MiXCR, one entry per CDR3 protein. This table has roughly 480,000 distinct CDR3 sequences, 20% to 25% appearing once. The sample was PBMCs or a T cell subset sorted from them (not recorded which). These TCRs come from an adult woman who had mild COVID-19 (a few samples of this study predate the infection). Cell type and time point are not known.

This chain uses TRBV18 with TRBJ2-1; TRBD2 matches 11 bases. The CDR3 spans 16 residues. Germline assignment: CDR1 KGHSH and CDR2 LQKENI. V trimming: 3 bases; J trimming: 8 bases; junction bases outside the gene matches: 9. DNA for the CDR3: TGTGCCAGCTCACCCCCACTACTAGCGGGGGCGCATGAGCAGTTCTTC. Translated, it gives CASSPPLLAGAHEQFF.

The V call is TRBV6-5, the J call TRBJ2-6; TRBD1 agrees at 10 bases. Losses at the gene ends were 6 bases for V and 0 bases for J; bases not matched to a gene: 11. Germline V lookup: CDR1 MNHEY, CDR2 SVGAGI. The CDR3 loop spans 19 amino acids. The CDR3 reads CASRDGGTGAHSGANVLTF. The DNA for the CDR3 is TGTGCCAGCAGGGACGGCGGGACAGGGGCCCACTCTGGGGCCAACGTCCTGACTTTC.

This clonotype was counted only a few times. V usage is TRBV4-1 and J usage is TRBJ2-1; perhaps TRBD1 as D (6 bases). Per the germline V gene, CDR1 is MGHRA and CDR2 is YSYEKL. The CDR3 runs to 15 residues. V was clipped by 4 bases and J by 7 bases, with 17 bases between them. CDR3 sequence reads: CASSPTTGTGNEQFF. The DNA for the CDR3 is TGCGCCAGCAGCCCCACGACAGGAACGGGGAATGAGCAGTTCTTC.

In this sample, this clonotype turned up a few times. The chain employs TRBV4-2 and TRBJ2-1; either TRBD1 or TRBD2 may fit D (5 bases each). From germline, CDR1 is LGHNA and CDR2 YNFKEQ. This CDR3 is 16 amino acids long. Between the trimmed V and J ends, which lost 3 bases and 4 bases, there was a span of 16 bases. CDR3 sequence: CASSHTQGDGYNEQFF. The CDR3 DNA reads as TGTGCCAGCAGCCATACCCAGGGAGACGGGTACAATGAGCAGTTCTTC.

This chain links TRBV12-3 or TRBV12-4 with TRBJ1-2; weak D call: TRBD1 (5 bases). There are 14 residues in the CDR3. The V end was cut by 1 base, the J end by 6 bases, with 12 bases between. CDR3 residues: CASSLVEGRNGYTF. The CDR3 DNA follows: TGTGCCAGCAGTTTAGTGGAGGGGAGGAATGGCTACACCTTC.

V usage is TRBV20-1 and J usage is TRBJ1-5; D perhaps matches TRBD1 (6 bases). The CDR3 is 15 amino acids. With 1 base removed from V and 5 bases from J, the gap between germline ends came to 15 bases. The germline gives CDR1 DFQATT, CDR2 SNEGSKA (reference sequence). Here the CDR3 reads CSARGKGVGHQPQHF. The DNA of the CDR3 is TGCAGTGCTAGAGGGAAGGGGGTAGGTCATCAGCCCCAGCATTTT.

The V call is TRBV10-3, the J call TRBJ1-2; 8 bases line up with TRBD1. The germline gives CDR1 ENHRY, CDR2 SYGVKD. With V trimmed by 10 bases and J by 4 bases, 8 bases remained unmatched. The length of the CDR3 is 13 residues. The CDR3 DNA reads TGTGCCACCCAGGACAGGGCGGCCTATGGCTACACCTTC. Translated: CATQDRAAYGYTF.

CDR3 residues: CASSQEFLAVRGNTEAFF. The CDR3 bases are TGTGCCAGCAGCCAAGAATTTTTGGCGGTACGAGGGAACACTGAAGCTTTCTTT. The chain is built from TRBV4-2 and TRBJ1-1; no reliable D call. Germline-derived CDR1 and CDR2 are LGHNA and YNFKEQ. The CDR3 has 18 amino acids. V dropped 0 bases and J dropped 1 base, with 18 bases sitting between them.

The chain combines TRBV11-3 with TRBJ2-1; 11 bases match TRBD2. The J segment lost 8 bases and the V segment lost 1 base, leaving 16 bases of the junction unmatched. Germline CDR1 reads SGHNT; CDR2 reads YENEEA. This CDR3 spans 19 amino acids. CDR3 nucleotide sequence: TGTGCCAGCAGCTTAGGGGCTATAGCGGGAGGGCCGTTGTCGGATGAGCAGTTCTTC. Encoded protein: CASSLGAIAGGPLSDEQFF.

This clonotype has more than one count but fewer than ten. The V and J genes are TRBV5-5 and TRBJ1-1; D call uncertain. The ends were cut back, 1 base at V and 1 base at J, with 8 bases in the middle. This CDR3 has 14 residues. The germline V gene encodes CDR1 SGHKS and CDR2 YYEKEE (reference sequence). CDR3 nucleotide sequence: TGTGCCAGCAGCTTGATTGCGACGAACACTGAAGCTTTCTTT. This sequence encodes CASSLIATNTEAFF.

This clonotype was observed a handful of times. The chain employs TRBV13 and TRBJ1-2; D ambiguous. V was pared by 3 bases and J by 5 bases, with 10 bases between. The CDR3 runs to 13 residues. Germline V gives CDR1 PRHDT, CDR2 FYEKMQ (reference sequence). This CDR3 is CASSFKSLYGYTF. Here the CDR3 DNA reads TGTGCCAGCAGCTTCAAGAGCTTATATGGCTACACCTTC.

J is TRBJ1-1 and V is TRBV7-8; the D gene is possibly TRBD1 (6 bases). The V end was cut by 0 bases, the J end by 5 bases, with 13 bases between. CDR1 is SGHVS and CDR2 is FQNEAQ in the germline V gene. The CDR3 runs 15 residues. The CDR3 DNA is TGTGCCAGCAGCTTAGCGAGGGGGGCACGGACTGAAGCTTTCTTT. Translated, it gives CASSLARGARTEAFF.

This chain connects TRBV12-3 or TRBV12-4 to TRBJ2-2; 11 nucleotides match TRBD2. V lost 6 bases and J lost 6; bases outside the gene matches: 6. The CDR3 consists of 15 residues. The CDR3 loop reads CASSLGLAVAGELFF. The CDR3 DNA sequence: TGTGCCAGCAGCTTGGGACTAGCGGTAGCCGGGGAGCTGTTTTTT.

The chain recombines TRBV7-3 with TRBJ2-2; D is unresolved. The CDR3 runs 13 residues. V was trimmed by 1 base and J by 4 bases, leaving 4 bases between them. Germline V gene data show CDR1 as SGHTA and CDR2 as FQGTGA. The DNA for the CDR3 is TGTGCCAGCAGCTTAATATCCACCGGGGAGCTGTTTTTT. Amino acid sequence: CASSLISTGELFF. Based on the CDR3 plus reference TRBV7-3 and TRBJ2-2, the full variable domain is GAGVSQTPSNKVTEKGKYVELRCDPISGHTALYWYRQSLGQGPEFLIYFQGTGAADDSGLPNDRFFAVRPEGSVSTLKIQRTERGDSAVYLCASSLISTGELFFGEGSRLTVL.

A remark on this clonotype: It is unclear where the CDR3 begins or ends on the DNA, so no DNA is shown, and the CDR3 is as TCRdb lists it. The rearrangement uses TRBV21-1 and TRBJ2-2; the table's D gene call, TRBD1, was not cross checked with the DNA. TRBV21-1 is an annotated pseudogene. The CDR3 length is 15 residues, termini included. CDR3 in amino acids: CASSKVAPGSGELFF.

This chain joins TRBV20-1 and TRBJ1-5; no definite D call. V gave up 1 base and J gave up 5 bases, with 9 bases separating them. The CDR3 covers 13 residues. Germline CDR1 is DFQATT and CDR2 is SNEGSKA (reference sequence). The CDR3 spells CSARVTDYQPQHF. CDR3 nucleotides: TGCAGTGCTAGAGTTACAGATTATCAGCCCCAGCATTTT.

This clonotype was seen a handful of times. CDR3 coding DNA: TGTGCCAGCAGTTGGGAGGGCGCCTACGAGCAGTACTTC. Amino acid sequence: CASSWEGAYEQYF. The chain joins TRBV12-3 or TRBV12-4 to TRBJ2-7; 7 bases align to TRBD2. The V segment lost 4 bases and the J segment 2 bases; nucleotides outside the gene matches: 2. The CDR3 consists of 13 residues.

The chain has TRBV29-1 and TRBJ2-1; TRBD2 matches 8 bases. The CDR3 sequence is 14 residues long. V trimming: 6 bases; J trimming: 5 bases; junction bases outside the gene matches: 9. From germline, CDR1 is SQVTM and CDR2 ANQGSEA. The CDR3 protein is CSVDPGLGNNEQFF. CDR3 DNA sequence: TGCAGCGTGGATCCGGGACTAGGTAACAATGAGCAGTTCTTC.

The V and J genes are TRBV20-1 and TRBJ2-1; D call uncertain. Trimming left V 0 bases short and J 6 bases short, with 9 bases between. This CDR3 has 13 residues. Looked up from germline, CDR1 is DFQATT and CDR2 is SNEGSKA (reference sequence). The CDR3 region is CSAREMGSNEQFF. Here the CDR3 DNA reads TGCAGTGCTAGAGAGATGGGAAGCAATGAGCAGTTCTTC.

The count of this clonotype is one. Given a much more abundant clone one base away, this may be a read error. The rearrangement uses TRBV7-3 and TRBJ2-3; a weak D match, TRBD1 (5 bases). V was shortened by 1 base and J by 2 bases, with 7 bases between the two germline ends. Looked up from germline, CDR1 is SGHTA and CDR2 is FQGTGA. This CDR3 comprises 14 residues. The CDR3 loop reads CASSLRQTTDTQYF. As DNA, the CDR3 is TGTGCCAGCAGCTTAAGACAGACCACAGATACGCAGTATTTT.

The rearrangement links TRBV12-3 or TRBV12-4 to TRBJ2-3; D is possibly TRBD1 (5 bases). V was shortened by 4 bases and J by 6 bases, with 14 bases between the two germline ends. CDR3 length: 14 amino acids. CDR3 protein: CASSWGRVSDTQYF. The CDR3 coding sequence is TGTGCCAGCAGTTGGGGCAGGGTATCCGATACGCAGTATTTT.

This clonotype was picked up a small number of times. The gene calls are TRBV12-3 or TRBV12-4 and TRBJ2-1; weak D call: TRBD2 (6 bases). The CDR3 has 16 amino acids. The V end lost 6 bases, the J end lost 4 bases, and 19 bases lay between the germline ends. The CDR3 DNA sequence: TGTGCCAGCAGAGGTGGGGCCTGGAGGGGATACAATGAGCAGTTCTTC. This gives the protein CASRGGAWRGYNEQFF.

This chain connects TRBV7-9 to TRBJ2-7, with D unresolved. This CDR3 spans 16 amino acids. From germline, CDR1 is SEHNR and CDR2 FQNEAQ (reference sequence). The ends were cut back, 3 bases at V and 2 bases at J, with 17 bases in the middle. The CDR3 region is CASSFSDDLITYEQYF. CDR3 DNA sequence: TGTGCCAGCAGCTTTTCGGACGACCTGATAACCTACGAGCAGTACTTC.

This clonotype was seen many times. This chain links TRBV24-1 with TRBJ2-2, with 7 bases lining up with TRBD1. Germline lookup yields CDR1 KGHDR and CDR2 SFDVKD. This CDR3 has 12 amino acids. With 8 bases clipped from V and 5 bases from J, the junction kept 1 base outside the gene matches. This CDR3 is CATTGGTGELFF. For the CDR3, the DNA is TGTGCCACCACAGGGGGAACCGGGGAGCTGTTTTTT.

This chain uses TRBV5-1 with TRBJ2-1; a weak D match, TRBD2 (6 bases). The CDR3 runs to 15 residues. V was cut by 5 bases and J by 4 bases, with 16 bases left in between. In germline, CDR1 is SGHRS, CDR2 YFSETQ. The DNA of the CDR3 is TGCGCCAGCAGGCCGGCGACCGGGAGTTACAATGAGCAGTTCTTC. It is translated as CASRPATGSYNEQFF.

This chain connects TRBV9 to TRBJ2-7; 7 bases match TRBD2. Looked up from germline, CDR1 is SGDLS and CDR2 is YYNGEE. The CDR3 spans 13 residues. The V segment lost 0 bases and the J segment 5 bases; nucleotides outside the gene matches: 2. In nucleotides, the CDR3 is TGTGCCAGCAGCGTAGAAGGGAGGGACGAGCAGTACTTC. It translates to CASSVEGRDEQYF.

This clonotype was found many times. The genes are TRBV20-1 and TRBJ1-2; D possibly corresponds to TRBD1 (5 bases). Trimming pared 2 bases from V and 7 bases from J, leaving 20 bases between. Per germline, CDR1 DFQATT and CDR2 SNEGSKA (reference sequence). The CDR3 consists of 15 residues. Here the CDR3 reads CSARQALEGHLGYTF. Here the CDR3 DNA reads TGCAGTGCTAGACAGGCCCTCGAGGGGCATCTTGGCTACACCTTC.

This chain uses TRBV15 with TRBJ1-3; D unresolved. The CDR3 runs to 12 residues. Trimming took off 7 bases at V and 2 bases at J, with 6 bases between the two ends. The germline CDR1 and CDR2 sequences are LNHNV and YYDKDF (reference sequence). The CDR3 loop is CATTRAGNTIYF. CDR3 sequence (DNA): TGTGCCACCACTAGAGCTGGAAACACCATATATTTT.